This TCR beta chain was identified during a study of cytomegalovirus exposure and HLA in healthy donors. Study as a whole: The Caucasian-associated ancestry cluster contained about four fifths of the approximately 390 genotyped donors. The study's findings and limits: Cytomegalovirus-associated TCR beta chains were listed, numbering roughly 150.

The CDR3 runs 14 residues. Looked up from germline, CDR1 is SGHVS and CDR2 is FQNEAQ. After removal of 4 bases from V and 5 bases from J, the junction contained 5 bases not matched to a gene. This clone was detected only once. Its antigen remains unidentified. PCR was performed using 60 Vbeta and 13 Jbeta primers. The method was immunoSEQ multiplex PCR; TCRdb's version includes in-frame clones alone and lacks a portion of them. This repertoire shows under 250,000 clones, 79% found once; its top ten account for about 1.8%. The sample comprised PBMCs. This sequence originates from a man over 45 in good health and CMV-seronegative. The chain couples TRBV7-8 to TRBJ2-7; 10 bases are shared with TRBD1. The CDR3, as DNA: TGTGCCAGCAGCTCGCGGGACAGGGGAAACGAGCAGTACTTC. It translates to CASSSRDRGNEQYF. Based on the CDR3 plus reference TRBV7-8 and TRBJ2-7, the full variable domain is GAGVSQSPRYKVAKRGQDVALRCDPISGHVSLFWYQQALGQGPEFLTYFQNEAQLDKSGLPSDRFFAERPEGSVSTLKIQRTQQEDSAVYLCASSSRDRGNEQYFGPGTRLTVT.